Shown below are 18 T cell receptor beta chains from a single sample sequenced in a study of T cells in tuberculosis. Sample time point: new active TB diagnosis, blood taken before or within 7 days of starting treatment. The repertoire was sequenced with immunoSEQ multiplex PCR; TCRdb's copy has only in-frame clones and lacks some. This table has roughly 34,000 clones, roughly 93% appearing once. This material consisted of PBMCs, taken at tuberculosis diagnosis. Every receptor here comes from an adult with tuberculosis.

The chain recombines TRBV2 with TRBJ1-5, with D unclear. Trimming removed 4 bases at V and 0 bases at J, with 10 bases between. The CDR3 contains 15 residues. The germline CDR1 and CDR2 sequences are SNHLY and FYNNEI. CDR3 bases: TGTGCCAGCAGTGGACAAGGTAATAGCAATCAGCCCCAGCATTTT. Amino acids: CASSGQGNSNQPQHF.

This clone was counted once. The chain carries TRBV30 and TRBJ2-7, with D possibly being TRBD2 (6 bases). The V end lost 4 bases, the J end lost 1 base, and 26 bases lay between the germline ends. Looked up from germline, CDR1 is GTSNPN and CDR2 is SVGIG (reference sequence). CDR3 length: 18 amino acids. The CDR3 coding sequence is TGTGCCTGGAACCTAGACCGGGACTCCAAAGTGGGATCCTACGAGCAGTACTTC. Protein product: CAWNLDRDSKVGSYEQYF.

The chain employs TRBV18 and TRBJ1-4; perhaps TRBD1 as D (6 bases). The V end lost 1 base, the J end lost 6 bases, and 9 bases lay between the germline ends. CDR3 size: 14 residues. Germline V gives CDR1 KGHSH, CDR2 LQKENI. The CDR3 reads CASSPQQGHEKLFF. Written as DNA, the CDR3 is TGTGCCAGCTCACCACAGCAGGGGCATGAAAAACTGTTTTTT.

The chain recombines TRBV4-1 with TRBJ1-2, with unresolved D. Looked up from germline, CDR1 is MGHRA and CDR2 is YSYEKL. Trimming removed 4 bases at V and 8 bases at J, with 14 bases between. The CDR3 contains 13 residues. CDR3 protein: CASSRSTPGGYTF. As DNA, the CDR3 is TGCGCCAGCAGCCGATCGACCCCGGGGGGCTACACCTTC.

This clone was counted a single time. The chain carries TRBV28 and TRBJ1-2, with 9 positions matching TRBD1. The length of the CDR3 is 11 residues. The germline V gene has CDR1 MDHEN and CDR2 SYDVKM. The DNA for the CDR3 is TGTCAGACAGGGGGTAACTATGGCTACACCTTC. Translating gives CQTGGNYGYTF.

The rearrangement uses TRBV6-6 and TRBJ1-2; D remains ambiguous. The CDR3 extends over 14 amino acids. Between the trimmed V and J ends, which lost 5 bases and 7 bases, there was a span of 17 bases. CDR1 is MNHNY and CDR2 is SVGAGI in the germline V gene (reference sequence). The CDR3 DNA reads TGTGCCAGCAGTCCCCGGAGGGAAAACCTTGGCTACACCTTC. Protein sequence: CASSPRRENLGYTF.

The chain employs TRBV9 and TRBJ2-5; TRBD1 aligns across 10 bases. The length of the CDR3 is 15 residues. V lost 4 bases and J lost 1; bases outside the gene matches: 4. Germline CDR1 SGDLS, CDR2 YYNGEE. CDR3 sequence: CASSRQGATQETQYF. CDR3 DNA sequence: TGTGCCAGCAGCCGACAGGGGGCAACCCAAGAGACCCAGTACTTC.

The rearrangement joins TRBV5-1 to TRBJ1-1; TRBD1 aligns across 8 bases. From germline, CDR1 is SGHRS and CDR2 YFSETQ. The CDR3 loop spans 14 amino acids. After removal of 1 base from V and 4 bases from J, the junction contained 3 bases not matched to a gene. The chain's CDR3 is CASSLTGGPTEAFF. CDR3 nucleotide sequence: TGCGCCAGCAGCTTGACAGGGGGTCCCACTGAAGCTTTCTTT.

The chain has TRBV11-3 and TRBJ2-7; D is possibly TRBD2 (5 bases). V dropped 3 bases and J dropped 3 bases, with 9 bases sitting between them. Germline CDR1 reads SGHNT; CDR2 reads YENEEA. The CDR3 totals 13 residues. The chain's CDR3 is CASSLTRDYEQYF. The CDR3, as DNA: TGTGCCAGCAGCTTGACACGGGACTACGAGCAGTACTTC.

The chain couples TRBV5-1 to TRBJ1-1; 9 bases fit TRBD1. V dropped 3 bases and J dropped 4; count of bases not matched to a gene: 4. Germline V lookup: CDR1 SGHRS, CDR2 YFSETQ. This CDR3 is built from 14 residues. The CDR3 protein is CASSSGQGSTEAFF. CDR3 bases: TGCGCCAGCAGCTCGGGACAGGGTAGCACTGAAGCTTTCTTT.

The rearrangement joins TRBV9 to TRBJ2-4; 8 nucleotides align to TRBD2. J was trimmed by 1 base and V by 0 bases; bases with no gene match: 3. Germline-derived CDR1 and CDR2 are SGDLS and YYNGEE. The CDR3 sequence is 16 residues long. CDR3 nucleotide sequence: TGTGCCAGCAGCGTAGGGCGGGGGGCGGCCAAAAACATTCAGTACTTC. The encoded protein is CASSVGRGAAKNIQYF.

In this sample, this clone turned up once. The rearrangement joins TRBV18 to TRBJ1-6, with D possibly matching TRBD1 (6 bases). V was pared by 2 bases and J by 7 bases, with 6 bases between. Germline V lookup: CDR1 KGHSH, CDR2 LQKENI. The CDR3 covers 13 residues. DNA for the CDR3: TGTGCCAGCTCACCAGGGACAAATTCACCCCTCCACTTT. Translating gives CASSPGTNSPLHF.

The CDR3 region has the DNA TGTGCCAGCAGCAGTAACAGGGGGGACACTGAAGCTTTCTTT. It translates to CASSSNRGDTEAFF. This sequence joins TRBV5-4 and TRBJ1-1, with 8 bases fitting TRBD1. There are 14 residues in the CDR3. The trim removed 4 bases at V and 3 bases at J, leaving 5 bases unmatched. Germline values: CDR1 SGHNT, CDR2 YYREEE (reference sequence).

V gene TRBV5-1 combines with J gene TRBJ1-3, with unresolved D. Germline V gives CDR1 SGHRS, CDR2 YFSETQ. V was trimmed by 0 bases and J by 0 bases, leaving 4 bases between them. This CDR3 contains 14 residues. For the CDR3, the DNA is TGCGCCAGCAGCTTGGGAGTCTCTGGAAACACCATATATTTT. Amino acid sequence: CASSLGVSGNTIYF.

This clone was found once. The chain is built from TRBV5-6 and TRBJ1-1, with TRBD1 matching over 10 bases. CDR1 and CDR2 from the germline V gene are SGHDT and YYEEEE. The CDR3 totals 16 residues. Germline trimming cut 4 bases from V and 3 bases from J; bases unmatched to any gene: 9. CDR3 in amino acids: CASSLPTGGRDTEAFF. CDR3 DNA: TGTGCCAGCAGCCTACCGACAGGGGGCCGGGACACTGAAGCTTTCTTT.

This clone was picked up one time. The gene calls are TRBV7-2 and TRBJ2-1; 8 bases are shared with TRBD2. CDR1 SGHTA and CDR2 FQGNSA come from the germline V gene. V was clipped by 2 bases and J by 10 bases; unmatched bases: 10. This CDR3 comprises 15 residues. DNA of the CDR3: TGTGCCAGCAGCTTAAGTGTTGCGGGGGGAGGAGAGCAGTTCTTC. It translates to CASSLSVAGGGEQFF.

The V and J genes are TRBV6-5 and TRBJ2-1; a possible D gene is TRBD2 (5 bases). The CDR3 contains 13 residues. The germline V gene encodes CDR1 MNHEY and CDR2 SVGAGI. Trimming pared 5 bases from V and 4 bases from J, leaving 9 bases between. The CDR3 DNA follows: TGTGCCAGCAGTCGGGATGATTACAATGAGCAGTTCTTC. It encodes CASSRDDYNEQFF.

The CDR3 here is CAVNRDRDQPQHF. CDR3 nucleotide sequence: TGTGCCGTAAACCGGGACAGGGATCAGCCCCAGCATTTT. The chain combines TRBV10-3 with TRBJ1-5; 9 bases are shared with TRBD1. Per germline, CDR1 ENHRY and CDR2 SYGVKD. The CDR3 contains 13 residues. Unmatched junction bases numbered 7, after V lost 11 bases and J lost 5 bases.